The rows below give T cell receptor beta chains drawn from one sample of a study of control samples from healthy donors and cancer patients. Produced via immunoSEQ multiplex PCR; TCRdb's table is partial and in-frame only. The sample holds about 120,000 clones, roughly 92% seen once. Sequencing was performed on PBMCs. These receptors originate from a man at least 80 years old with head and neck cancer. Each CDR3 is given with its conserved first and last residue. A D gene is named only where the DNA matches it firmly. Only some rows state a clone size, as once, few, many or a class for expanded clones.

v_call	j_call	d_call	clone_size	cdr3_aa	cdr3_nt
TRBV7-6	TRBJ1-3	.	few	CASSKRNVGNPSYSGNTIYF	TGTGCCAGCAGCAAAAGAAATGTTGGGAACCCCTCCTACTCTGGAAACACCATATATTTT
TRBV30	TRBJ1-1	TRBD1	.	CAWVQRTGGGTEAFF	TGTGCCTGGGTACAAAGGACAGGGGGCGGCACTGAAGCTTTCTTT
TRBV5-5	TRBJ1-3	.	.	CASSPTAPVGSGNTIYF	TGTGCCAGCAGCCCAACAGCGCCCGTTGGCTCTGGAAACACCATATATTTT
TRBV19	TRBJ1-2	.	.	CASRPSEGPNYGYTF	TGTGCCAGTAGACCAAGTGAGGGTCCTAACTATGGCTACACCTTC
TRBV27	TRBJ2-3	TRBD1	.	CASSNGQGGADTQYF	TGTGCCAGCTCAAACGGACAGGGAGGCGCAGATACGCAGTATTTT
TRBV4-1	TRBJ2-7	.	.	CASSQRFNGPYEQYF	TGCGCCAGCAGCCAGAGATTCAATGGACCCTACGAGCAGTACTTC
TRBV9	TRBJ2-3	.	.	CASSVGGRETDTQYF	TGTGCCAGCAGCGTAGGGGGAAGGGAAACAGATACGCAGTATTTT
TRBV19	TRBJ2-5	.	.	CASSPGVVETQYF	TGTGCCAGTAGTCCGGGAGTGGTGGAGACCCAGTACTTC
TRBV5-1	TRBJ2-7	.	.	CASSLGSTAYEQYF	TGCGCCAGCAGCCTCGGGTCAACAGCCTACGAGCAGTACTTC
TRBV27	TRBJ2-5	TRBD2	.	CASSPSGLEETQYF	TGTGCCAGCAGCCCCTCGGGACTAGAGGAGACCCAGTACTTC
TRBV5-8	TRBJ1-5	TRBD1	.	CASSRQAGTGAGQPQHF	TGTGCCAGCAGCAGGCAGGCCGGGACAGGGGCCGGTCAGCCCCAGCATTTT
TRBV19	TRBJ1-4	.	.	CATLGNSMFF	TGTGCCACCCTCGGGAATTCTATGTTTTTT
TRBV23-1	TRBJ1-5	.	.	CGQQPRTEGNQPQHF	TGCGGCCAGCAACCCCGGACAGAGGGCAATCAGCCCCAGCATTTT
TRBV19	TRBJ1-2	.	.	CASTLKVWNYGYTF	TGTGCCAGTACCCTCAAAGTCTGGAACTATGGCTACACCTTC
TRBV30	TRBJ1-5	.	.	CAWGREGNQPQHF	TGTGCCTGGGGCAGGGAAGGGAATCAGCCCCAGCATTTT
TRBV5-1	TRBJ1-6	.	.	CASSLELGLSSPLHF	TGCGCCAGCAGCTTGGAGCTGGGTCTTTCTTCACCCCTCCACTTT
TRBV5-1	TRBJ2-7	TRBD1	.	CASSGQGERSYEQYF	TGCGCCAGCAGCGGACAGGGAGAAAGATCTTACGAGCAGTACTTC
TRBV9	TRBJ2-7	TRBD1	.	CASSVGTGGRTYEQYF	TGTGCCAGCAGCGTAGGGACAGGGGGGAGAACCTACGAGCAGTACTTC
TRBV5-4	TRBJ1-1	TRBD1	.	CASRPGQGASEAFF	TGTGCCAGCAGGCCGGGACAGGGGGCTTCTGAAGCTTTCTTT
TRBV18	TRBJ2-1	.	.	CASSPRTRSDNEQFF	TGTGCCAGCTCACCCCGGACTCGGTCGGACAATGAGCAGTTCTTC
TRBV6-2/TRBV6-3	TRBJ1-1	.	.	CASSQELPEAFF	TGTGCCAGCAGTCAGGAGCTCCCGGAGGCTTTCTTT
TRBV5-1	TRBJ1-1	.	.	CASSLEGNTEAFF	TGCGCCAGCAGCTTGGAAGGGAACACTGAAGCTTTCTTT
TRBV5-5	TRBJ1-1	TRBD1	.	CASSPGQGVNTEAFF	TGTGCCAGCAGCCCGGGACAGGGGGTGAACACTGAAGCTTTCTTT
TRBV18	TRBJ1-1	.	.	CASSQVGQGNTEAFF	TGTGCCAGCTCCCAAGTCGGGCAGGGGAACACTGAAGCTTTCTTT
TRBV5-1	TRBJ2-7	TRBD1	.	CASSGNQGDEQYF	TGCGCCAGCAGCGGAAACCAGGGGGACGAGCAGTACTTC
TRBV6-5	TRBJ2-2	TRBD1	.	CASRLGTGNTGELFF	TGTGCCAGCAGGCTCGGGACAGGGAACACCGGGGAGCTGTTTTTT
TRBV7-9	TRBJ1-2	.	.	CASSPSGVFEGYTF	TGTGCCAGCAGCCCGTCGGGGGTGTTTGAGGGCTACACCTTC
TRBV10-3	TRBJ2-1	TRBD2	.	CAITPTSGAVPSYVEQFF	TGTGCCATCACCCCGACTAGCGGAGCGGTTCCGAGCTACGTTGAGCAGTTCTTC
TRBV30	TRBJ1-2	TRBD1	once	CAWADPGTGVGYTF	TGTGCCTGGGCCGACCCCGGGACAGGGGTCGGCTACACCTTC
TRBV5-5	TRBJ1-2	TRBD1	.	CASSLVAGGVDGYTF	TGTGCCAGCAGCTTGGTGGCAGGGGGCGTCGATGGCTACACCTTC
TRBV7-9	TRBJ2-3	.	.	CASSLGGVALGTDTQYF	TGTGCCAGCAGCTTAGGGGGGGTAGCTCTGGGCACAGATACGCAGTATTTT
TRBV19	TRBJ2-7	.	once	CASTAGPLGYEQYF	TGTGCCAGTACTGCCGGACCCCTCGGCTACGAGCAGTACTTC
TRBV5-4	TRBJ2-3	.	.	CASSLAKTGADTQYF	TGTGCCAGCAGCTTGGCCAAAACAGGAGCAGATACGCAGTATTTT
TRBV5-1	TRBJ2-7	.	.	CASSLEGTSQQQYF	TGCGCCAGCAGCTTGGAGGGGACCTCCCAACAGCAGTACTTC
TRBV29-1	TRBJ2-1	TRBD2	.	CSVEPSGSAAEQFF	TGCAGCGTTGAACCTAGCGGGAGCGCAGCTGAGCAGTTCTTC
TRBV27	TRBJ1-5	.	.	CASSPREVNRPQHF	TGTGCCAGCAGCCCACGGGAGGTAAATCGGCCCCAGCATTTT
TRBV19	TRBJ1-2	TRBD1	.	CASSIGDRLNYGYTF	TGTGCCAGTAGTATAGGGGACAGGTTAAACTATGGCTACACCTTC
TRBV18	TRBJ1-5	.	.	CASSPTQPQHF	TGTGCCAGCTCACCGACTCAGCCCCAGCATTTT
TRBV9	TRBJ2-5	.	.	CASSGPDGETQYF	TGTGCCAGCAGCGGGCCGGATGGGGAGACCCAGTACTTC
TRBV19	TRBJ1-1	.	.	CASSMKGSTEAFF	TGTGCCAGTAGTATGAAGGGTAGTACTGAAGCTTTCTTT
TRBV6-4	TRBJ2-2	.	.	CASWGAVIFRDTGELFF	TGTGCCAGTTGGGGGGCGGTGATCTTCCGGGACACCGGGGAGCTGTTTTTT